This TCR beta chain was sequenced for a study of blood T cell repertoires in COVID-19. Overall study: There were acute and convalescent COVID-19 samples, and they came from the United States, Italy and Spain.

V shed 4 bases and J 4 bases; nucleotides not matched to a gene: 9. The CDR3 has 17 amino acids. Data came from immunoSEQ multiplex PCR; TCRdb stores just in-frame clones and leaves some out. The data contain 110,000 or so clones, roughly 87% of them singletons. The sequenced sample consisted of peripheral blood. The clonotype was recovered from a human donor in a cohort sampled during active COVID-19. V usage is TRBV23-1 and J usage is TRBJ2-3; 12 bases line up with TRBD2. TRBV23-1 is assigned to the ORF class and has an uncertain function. In DNA form, the CDR3 reads TGCGCCAGCAGTCCCCACCTACTAGCGGGGGGCGCAGATACGCAGTATTTT. This sequence encodes CASSPHLLAGGADTQYF.